Detailed here is one TCR beta chain. This CDR3 comprises 13 residues. Germline CDR1 and CDR2: LNHDA and SQIVND (reference sequence). With 3 bases clipped from V and 4 bases from J, the junction kept 3 bases outside the gene matches. The sample originates from a study of blood T cell repertoires in COVID-19. Turning to the study itself: Italy, Spain and the United States were the sources of the convalescent and acute COVID-19 samples. In each case, the material was cDNA or gDNA derived from T cells, B-cell-depleted T cells, or PBMCs.

In the authors' methods: Counts of nucleated cells, estimated from reference gene primer amplification, were obtained. Produced via immunoSEQ multiplex PCR; TCRdb's table is partial and in-frame only. V, J and clone size reflect that table, while D and trimming were determined from the DNA. The sample yields under 300,000 clones, approximately 84% seen once. What was sequenced was peripheral blood. This clonotype originated in a middle-aged man with acute or convalescent COVID-19. The gene calls are TRBV19 and TRBJ2-7; 7 bases are shared with TRBD1. Written as DNA, the CDR3 is TGTGCCAGTAGTATCGCCAGGGGGTACGAGCAGTACTTC. It yields the protein CASSIARGYEQYF.